The 2 T cell receptor beta chains reported below all come from one sample, sequenced in a study of blood T cell repertoires in COVID-19. Produced via immunoSEQ multiplex PCR; TCRdb's table is partial and in-frame only. The data hold some 320,000 clones, with about 92% observed a single time. The source material was PBMCs or T cells enriched from blood (not recorded which). All receptors come from a man aged 60-69 years who had recovered from COVID-19.

V gene TRBV7-9 combines with J gene TRBJ2-1; 14 bases align to TRBD2. CDR1 and CDR2 from the germline V gene are SEHNR and FQNEAQ (reference sequence). The CDR3 has 17 residues. With 6 bases clipped from V and 3 bases from J, the junction kept 7 bases outside the gene matches. The CDR3 nucleotides are TGTGCCAGCAGGTCGGGGACTAGCGGGAGTATCTACAATGAGCAGTTCTTC. It codes for CASRSGTSGSIYNEQFF.

For this clone: The sample contains more than one DNA sequence encoding this CDR3. This sequence joins TRBV6-1 and TRBJ2-7; 7 positions agree with TRBD2. The length of the CDR3 is 14 residues. In germline, CDR1 is MNHNS, CDR2 SASEGT. Trimming at V came to 0 bases and at J to 2 bases, leaving 1 base not matched to a gene. CDR3 nucleotides: TGTGCCAGCAGTGAAGCGGGAGGGCCCTACGAGCAGTACTTC. Translated, it gives CASSEAGGPYEQYF.